Each of the 19 T cell receptor beta chains below was sequenced from the same sample in a study of blood T cell dynamics during melanoma immunotherapy. Specified time point: week 3, after first cycle of checkpoint inhibitor. The method was immunoSEQ multiplex PCR; TCRdb's version includes in-frame clones alone and lacks a portion of them. The profile covers about 6,000 clones, with 80% appearing a single time and around 35% taken by the ten largest. The sample consisted of blood, taken from a patient treated with checkpoint blockade. The receptors derive from a human donor with melanoma.

The chain has TRBV29-1 and TRBJ2-2, with D possibly called TRBD1 or TRBD2 (5 bases each). The germline CDR1 and CDR2 sequences are SQVTM and ANQGSEA. CDR3 length: 13 amino acids. The V end was cut by 7 bases, the J end by 6 bases, with 15 bases between. CDR3 residues: CSGGRGDPGELFF. The CDR3 DNA is TGCAGCGGGGGGAGAGGGGACCCCGGGGAGCTGTTTTTT.

The chain links TRBV5-1 to TRBJ1-5, with 8 positions matching TRBD1. The CDR3 runs to 14 residues. V was pared by 2 bases and J by 7 bases, with 5 bases of the junction left unmatched. Germline V gene lookup returns CDR1 SGHRS and CDR2 YFSETQ. CDR3 protein: CASSLGQGGQPQHF. The CDR3 DNA sequence: TGCGCCAGCAGCTTAGGACAGGGAGGCCAGCCCCAGCATTTT. Variable domain in full (rest from reference TRBV5-1 and TRBJ1-5): KAGVTQTPRYLIKTRGQQVTLSCSPISGHRSVSWYQQTPGQGLQFLFEYFSETQRNKGNFPGRFSGRQFSNSRSEMNVSTLELGDSALYLCASSLGQGGQPQHFGDGTRLSIL.

V is TRBV5-1 and J is TRBJ2-7; 7 positions match TRBD1. J lost 5 bases, V lost 3 bases, and 8 bases had no gene match. This CDR3 is built from 14 residues. The V gene's germline CDR1 is SGHRS and CDR2 YFSETQ. In DNA form, the CDR3 reads TGCGCCAGCAGCTACTACAGGGGTGGGGACGAGCAGTACTTC. It encodes CASSYYRGGDEQYF. The whole variable domain, filled in from reference TRBV5-1 and TRBJ2-7, reads KAGVTQTPRYLIKTRGQQVTLSCSPISGHRSVSWYQQTPGQGLQFLFEYFSETQRNKGNFPGRFSGRQFSNSRSEMNVSTLELGDSALYLCASSYYRGGDEQYFGPGTRLTVT.

The V call is TRBV2, the J call TRBJ1-5; unclear D gene. Trimming left V 4 bases short and J 2 bases short, with 12 bases between. This CDR3 has 15 amino acids. Germline CDR1 reads SNHLY; CDR2 reads FYNNEI. The CDR3 spells CASSGVLGGNQPQHF. The CDR3 coding sequence is TGTGCCAGCAGTGGCGTTCTAGGTGGCAATCAGCCCCAGCATTTT.

J is TRBJ2-7 and V is TRBV11-3; D is possibly TRBD1 (5 bases). Trimming left V 1 base short and J 5 bases short, with 15 bases between. CDR1 and CDR2 from the germline V gene are SGHNT and YENEEA. CDR3 length: 15 residues. CDR3 nucleotide sequence: TGTGCCAGCAGCTTAGGGCAGGGTAGGCTCGACGAGCAGTACTTC. This codes for CASSLGQGRLDEQYF.

The V gene is TRBV5-1, the J gene TRBJ1-1; D is unclear. Trimming took off 5 bases at V and 0 bases at J, with 14 bases between the two ends. CDR1 and CDR2 (germline): SGHRS, YFSETQ. This CDR3 contains 15 residues. Here the CDR3 reads CASRETGIMNTEAFF. As DNA, the CDR3 is TGCGCCAGCAGGGAGACTGGTATCATGAACACTGAAGCTTTCTTT.

The chain recombines TRBV30 with TRBJ1-4, with TRBD1 matching 7 bases. The germline V gene has CDR1 GTSNPN and CDR2 SVGIG (reference sequence). The CDR3 is 14 residues long. V dropped 4 bases and J dropped 3; count of bases not matched to a gene: 5. The CDR3 here is CAWNTQGANEKLFF. DNA of the CDR3: TGTGCCTGGAATACCCAGGGGGCTAATGAAAAACTGTTTTTT.

V usage is TRBV2 and J usage is TRBJ1-6; 7 nucleotides align to TRBD1. Germline V gives CDR1 SNHLY, CDR2 FYNNEI. Trimming at V came to 3 bases and at J to 7 bases, leaving 3 bases not matched to a gene. The CDR3 runs 14 residues. The DNA of the CDR3 is TGTGCCAGCAGTGACCAGGGGGGAAATTCACCCCTCCACTTT. It specifies CASSDQGGNSPLHF.

The V call is TRBV7-3, the J call TRBJ2-2, with 10 bases identical to TRBD2. With 5 bases clipped from V and 6 bases from J, the junction kept 6 bases outside the gene matches. The CDR3 length is 15 residues. Looked up from germline, CDR1 is SGHTA and CDR2 is FQGTGA. The DNA of the CDR3 is TGTGCCAGCAGCGGCATGGGACTAGCGTCCGGGGAGCTGTTTTTT. The encoded protein is CASSGMGLASGELFF.

The J gene is TRBJ1-1, the V gene TRBV4-2; a possible D gene is TRBD1 (5 bases). Between the trimmed V and J ends, which lost 2 bases and 0 bases, there was a span of 10 bases. The CDR3 spans 15 residues. CDR1 LGHNA and CDR2 YNFKEQ come from the germline V gene. CDR3 DNA sequence: TGTGCCAGCAGCCAATCTGACAGCATGAACACTGAAGCTTTCTTT. It specifies CASSQSDSMNTEAFF.

V gene TRBV30 combines with J gene TRBJ2-5; maybe TRBD1 (5 bases). V gave up 3 bases and J gave up 5 bases, with 13 bases separating them. The CDR3 covers 13 residues. Germline V lookup: CDR1 GTSNPN, CDR2 SVGIG (reference sequence). The CDR3 DNA sequence: TGTGCCTGGAGAGTTTCAGGGATGGAGACCCAGTACTTC. This gives the protein CAWRVSGMETQYF.

This clone has a handful of counts. The chain combines TRBV5-8 with TRBJ1-6; no clear D. Germline loops: CDR1 SGHTS, CDR2 YDEGEE. V was shortened by 1 base and J by 9 bases, with 11 bases between the two germline ends. The CDR3 length is 14 residues. CDR3: CASSLRGVGSPLHF. The DNA for the CDR3 is TGTGCCAGCAGCTTGCGCGGGGTGGGTTCACCCCTCCACTTT.

The V gene is TRBV7-7, the J gene TRBJ1-3; 11 bases line up with TRBD1. Germline V gives CDR1 SSHAT, CDR2 FNYEAQ (reference sequence). The CDR3 spans 15 residues. V trimming: 4 bases; J trimming: 4 bases; junction bases outside the gene matches: 3. The CDR3 is CASSSDRGRGNTIYF. The CDR3 nucleotides are TGTGCCAGCAGCTCGGACAGGGGGCGAGGAAACACCATATATTTT.

The chain carries TRBV27 and TRBJ2-7, with 10 bases aligning to TRBD1. The CDR3 runs 14 residues. V lost 6 bases and J lost 3; bases outside the gene matches: 5. The germline V gene has CDR1 MNHEY and CDR2 SMNVEV (reference sequence). CDR3 residues: CASSRTGGIYEQYF. Here the CDR3 DNA reads TGTGCCAGCAGCAGGACAGGGGGTATCTACGAGCAGTACTTC.

This chain's CDR3 is CASTQQGANTEAFF. CDR3 DNA: TGCGCCAGCACCCAACAGGGGGCGAACACTGAAGCTTTCTTT. The chain uses TRBV5-1 and TRBJ1-1; 9 bases align to TRBD1. J was trimmed by 1 base and V by 6 bases; bases with no gene match: 4. CDR1 is SGHRS, CDR2 YFSETQ, per germline. The CDR3 extends over 14 amino acids.

The chain carries TRBV5-1 and TRBJ2-7, with a possible D match to TRBD1 (6 bases). Germline-derived CDR1 and CDR2 are SGHRS and YFSETQ. The CDR3 runs to 14 residues. V was cut by 6 bases and J by 2 bases, with 15 bases left in between. CDR3 nucleotide sequence: TGCGCCAGCACCTTAGGGGGACCTCCCTACGAGCAGTACTTC. It yields the protein CASTLGGPPYEQYF. Based on the CDR3 plus reference TRBV5-1 and TRBJ2-7, the full variable domain is KAGVTQTPRYLIKTRGQQVTLSCSPISGHRSVSWYQQTPGQGLQFLFEYFSETQRNKGNFPGRFSGRQFSNSRSEMNVSTLELGDSALYLCASTLGGPPYEQYFGPGTRLTVT.

The chain combines TRBV28 with TRBJ2-5; no reliable D call. The germline V and J ends were trimmed by 5 bases and 6 bases, with 13 bases remaining between them. The CDR3 consists of 13 residues. Germline loops: CDR1 MDHEN, CDR2 SYDVKM. The CDR3 sequence is CASSKTIWKTQYF. DNA of the CDR3: TGTGCCAGCAGTAAGACGATCTGGAAGACCCAGTACTTC.

V gene TRBV30 combines with J gene TRBJ2-3; weak D call: TRBD2 (6 bases). The CDR3 spans 15 residues. Germline V gives CDR1 GTSNPN, CDR2 SVGIG (reference sequence). V shed 5 bases and J shed 3 bases, with 18 bases lying between them. The CDR3 spells CAWGGARGLTDTQYF. For the CDR3, the DNA is TGTGCCTGGGGCGGGGCAAGAGGGTTAACAGATACGCAGTATTTT.

CDR3: CASSEGDTGNTGELFF. In DNA, the CDR3 is TGTGCCAGCAGTGAAGGGGATACAGGGAACACCGGGGAGCTGTTTTTT. The chain has TRBV6-1 and TRBJ2-2; the D gene is possibly TRBD1 (5 bases). The ends were cut back, 1 base at V and 1 base at J, with 10 bases in the middle. This CDR3 comprises 16 residues. Germline-derived CDR1 and CDR2 are MNHNS and SASEGT.